This T cell receptor (gamma chain) was sequenced during a study of gamma-delta chains in newborns, infants, children. Study summary: Microbial exposure reportedly drives polyclonal innate γδ T cell expansion after birth.

TCRdb repeated clone calling on the reads with CATT. Among approximately 1,700 gamma-chain clones listed, around 10% were seen once. This clone was detected a few times. A read error likely explains this, since a far larger clone differs by one base. Other DNA sequences within the sample encode an identical CDR3. The origin of this receptor is a child who was a newborn, infant or young child, either healthy, febrile or measles-vaccinated (not recorded which). What was sequenced was blood.

CDR3 DNA sequence: TGTGCCTTGTGGGAGGTGTCAGAGTTGGGCAAAAAAATTAAGGTATTT. Its translation is CALWEVSELGKKIKVF. The V call is TRGV9, the J call TRGJP. Germline V gene lookup returns CDR1 GITISATS and CDR2 ISYDGTV (reference sequence). The length of the CDR3 is 16 residues.